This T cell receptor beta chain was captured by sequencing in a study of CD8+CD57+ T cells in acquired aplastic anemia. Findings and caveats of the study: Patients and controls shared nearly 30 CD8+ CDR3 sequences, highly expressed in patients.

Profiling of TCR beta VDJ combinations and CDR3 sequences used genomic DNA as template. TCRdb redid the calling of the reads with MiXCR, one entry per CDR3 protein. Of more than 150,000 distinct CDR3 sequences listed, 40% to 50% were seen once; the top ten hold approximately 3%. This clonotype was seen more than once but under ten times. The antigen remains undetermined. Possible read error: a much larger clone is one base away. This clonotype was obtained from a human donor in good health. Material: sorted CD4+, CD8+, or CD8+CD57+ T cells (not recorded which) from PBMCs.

Here the CDR3 reads CASSFSGSLTEALF. The DNA for the CDR3 is TGTGCCAGCAGCTTTTCAGGGTCTCTGACTGAAGCTCTCTTT. V gene TRBV7-2 combines with J gene TRBJ1-1; D is possibly TRBD1 (5 bases). Looked up from germline, CDR1 is SGHTA and CDR2 is FQGNSA. This CDR3 region has 14 residues.